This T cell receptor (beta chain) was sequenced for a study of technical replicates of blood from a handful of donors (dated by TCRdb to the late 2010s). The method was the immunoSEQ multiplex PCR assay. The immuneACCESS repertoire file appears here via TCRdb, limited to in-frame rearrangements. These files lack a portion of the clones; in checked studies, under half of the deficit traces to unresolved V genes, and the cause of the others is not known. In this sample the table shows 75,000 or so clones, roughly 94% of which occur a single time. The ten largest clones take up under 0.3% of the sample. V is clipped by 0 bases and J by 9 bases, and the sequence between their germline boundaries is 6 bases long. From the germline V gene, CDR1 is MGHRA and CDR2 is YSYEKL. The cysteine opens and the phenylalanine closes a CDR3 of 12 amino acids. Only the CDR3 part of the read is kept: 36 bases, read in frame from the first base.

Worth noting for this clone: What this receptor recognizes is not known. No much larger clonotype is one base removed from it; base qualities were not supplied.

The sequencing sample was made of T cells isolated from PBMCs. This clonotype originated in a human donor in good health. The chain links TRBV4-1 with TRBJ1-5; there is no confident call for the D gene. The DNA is TGCGCCAGCAGCCAAGATGGGCCGCCCCAGCATTTT. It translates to CASSQDGPPQHF.